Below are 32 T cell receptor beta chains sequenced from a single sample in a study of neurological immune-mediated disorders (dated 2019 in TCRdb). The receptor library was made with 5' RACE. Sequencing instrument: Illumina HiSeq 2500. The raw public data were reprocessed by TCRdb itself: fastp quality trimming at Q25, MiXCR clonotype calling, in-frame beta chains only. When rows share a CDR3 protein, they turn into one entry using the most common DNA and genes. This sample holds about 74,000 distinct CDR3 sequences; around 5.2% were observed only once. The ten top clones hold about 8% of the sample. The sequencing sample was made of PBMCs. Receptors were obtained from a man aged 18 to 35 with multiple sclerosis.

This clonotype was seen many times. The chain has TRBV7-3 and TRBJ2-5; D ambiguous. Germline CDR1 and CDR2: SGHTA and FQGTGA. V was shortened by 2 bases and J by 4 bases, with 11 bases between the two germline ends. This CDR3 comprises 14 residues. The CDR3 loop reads CASSLGRAPETQYF. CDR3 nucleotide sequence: TGTGCCAGCAGCTTAGGTCGGGCACCAGAGACCCAGTACTTC.

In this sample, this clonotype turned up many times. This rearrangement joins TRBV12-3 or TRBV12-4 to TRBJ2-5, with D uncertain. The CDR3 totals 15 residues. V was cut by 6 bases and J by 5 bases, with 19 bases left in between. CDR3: CASSYRAPIGETQYF. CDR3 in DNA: TGTGCCAGCAGCTACCGGGCCCCAATCGGGGAGACCCAGTACTTC.

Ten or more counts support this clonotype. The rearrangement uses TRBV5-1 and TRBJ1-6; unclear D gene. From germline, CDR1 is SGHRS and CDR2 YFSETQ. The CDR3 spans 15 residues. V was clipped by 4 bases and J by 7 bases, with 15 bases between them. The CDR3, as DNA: TGCGCCAGCAGCCGAGACATCAACGGGAATTCACCCCTCCACTTT. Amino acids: CASSRDINGNSPLHF.

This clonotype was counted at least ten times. CDR3 protein: CASSLAGGHNEQFF. As DNA, the CDR3 is TGTGCCAGCAGCTTAGCGGGGGGACACAATGAGCAGTTCTTC. V gene TRBV7-3 combines with J gene TRBJ2-1; 8 bases are shared with TRBD2. J was trimmed by 5 bases and V by 2 bases; bases with no gene match: 2. Looked up from germline, CDR1 is SGHTA and CDR2 is FQGTGA. This CDR3 is built from 14 residues.

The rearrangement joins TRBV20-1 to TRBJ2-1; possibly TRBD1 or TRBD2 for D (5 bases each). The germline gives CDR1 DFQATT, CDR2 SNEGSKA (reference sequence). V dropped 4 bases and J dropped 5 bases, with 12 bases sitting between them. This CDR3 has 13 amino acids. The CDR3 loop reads CSAIKGTDNEQFF. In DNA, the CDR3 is TGCAGTGCTATAAAGGGGACGGACAATGAGCAGTTCTTC.

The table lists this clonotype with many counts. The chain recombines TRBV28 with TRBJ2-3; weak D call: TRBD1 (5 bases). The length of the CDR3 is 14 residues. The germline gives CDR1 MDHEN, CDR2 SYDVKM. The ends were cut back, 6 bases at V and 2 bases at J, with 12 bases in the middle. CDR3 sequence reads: CASRSGIVTDTQYF. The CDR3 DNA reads TGTGCCAGCAGATCAGGGATTGTCACAGATACGCAGTATTTT.

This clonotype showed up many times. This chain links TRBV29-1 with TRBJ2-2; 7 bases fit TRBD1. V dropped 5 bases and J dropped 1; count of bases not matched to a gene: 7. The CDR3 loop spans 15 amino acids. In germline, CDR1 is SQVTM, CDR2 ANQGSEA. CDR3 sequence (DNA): TGCAGCGTTCCTAAGGCAGGGGGGAACACCGGGGAGCTGTTTTTT. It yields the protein CSVPKAGGNTGELFF.

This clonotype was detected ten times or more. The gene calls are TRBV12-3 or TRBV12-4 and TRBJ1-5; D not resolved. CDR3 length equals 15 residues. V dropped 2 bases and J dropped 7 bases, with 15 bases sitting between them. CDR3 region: CASSLTRASRQPQHF. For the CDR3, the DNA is TGTGCCAGCAGTTTAACCCGGGCCTCTAGGCAGCCCCAGCATTTT.

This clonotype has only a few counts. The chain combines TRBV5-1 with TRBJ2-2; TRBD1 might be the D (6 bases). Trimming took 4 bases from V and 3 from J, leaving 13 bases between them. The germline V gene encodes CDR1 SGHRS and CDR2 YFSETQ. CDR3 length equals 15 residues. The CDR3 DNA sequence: TGCGCCAGCAGCGTTGACAGGAAGTACACCGGGGAGCTGTTTTTT. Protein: CASSVDRKYTGELFF.

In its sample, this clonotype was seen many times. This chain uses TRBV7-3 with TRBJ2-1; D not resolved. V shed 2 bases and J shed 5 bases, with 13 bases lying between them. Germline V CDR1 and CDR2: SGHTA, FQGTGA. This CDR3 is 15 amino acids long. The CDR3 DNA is TGTGCCAGCAGCTTATTTGGCGCGCAAAACAATGAGCAGTTCTTC. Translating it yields CASSLFGAQNNEQFF.

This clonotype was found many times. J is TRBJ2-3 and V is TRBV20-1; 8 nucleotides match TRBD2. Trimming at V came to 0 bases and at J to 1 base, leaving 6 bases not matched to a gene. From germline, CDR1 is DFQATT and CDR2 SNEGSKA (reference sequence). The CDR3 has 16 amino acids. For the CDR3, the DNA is TGCAGTGCTAGAGATCTAAAGCGGGGGCGCACAGATACGCAGTATTTT. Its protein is CSARDLKRGRTDTQYF.

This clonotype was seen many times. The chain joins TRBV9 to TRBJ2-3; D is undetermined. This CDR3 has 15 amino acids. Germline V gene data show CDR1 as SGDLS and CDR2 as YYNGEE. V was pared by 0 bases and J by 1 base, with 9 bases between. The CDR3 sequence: CASSVASRGTDTQYF. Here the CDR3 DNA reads TGTGCCAGCAGCGTAGCTTCTAGGGGCACAGATACGCAGTATTTT.

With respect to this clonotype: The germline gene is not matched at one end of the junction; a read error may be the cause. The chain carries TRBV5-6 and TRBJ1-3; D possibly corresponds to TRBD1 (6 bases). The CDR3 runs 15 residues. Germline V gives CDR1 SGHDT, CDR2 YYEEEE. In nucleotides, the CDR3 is TGTACCAGCAGCTCGACGACGGGGGCTGGGGGCACCATATATTTT. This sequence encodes CTSSSTTGAGGTIYF.

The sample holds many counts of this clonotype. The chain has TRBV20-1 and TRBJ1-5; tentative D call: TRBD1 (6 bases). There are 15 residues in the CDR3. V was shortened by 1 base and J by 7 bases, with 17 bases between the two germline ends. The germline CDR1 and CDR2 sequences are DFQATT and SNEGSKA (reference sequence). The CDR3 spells CSARATGSLGQPQHF. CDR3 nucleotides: TGCAGTGCTAGAGCTACAGGGTCGTTGGGCCAGCCCCAGCATTTT.

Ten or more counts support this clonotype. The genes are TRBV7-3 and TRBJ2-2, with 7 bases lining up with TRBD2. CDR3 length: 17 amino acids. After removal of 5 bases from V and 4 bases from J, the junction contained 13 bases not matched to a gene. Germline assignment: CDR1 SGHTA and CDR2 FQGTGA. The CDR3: CASSPPGSGFGTGELFF. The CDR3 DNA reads TGTGCCAGCAGCCCTCCGGGTAGCGGGTTTGGCACCGGGGAGCTGTTTTTT.

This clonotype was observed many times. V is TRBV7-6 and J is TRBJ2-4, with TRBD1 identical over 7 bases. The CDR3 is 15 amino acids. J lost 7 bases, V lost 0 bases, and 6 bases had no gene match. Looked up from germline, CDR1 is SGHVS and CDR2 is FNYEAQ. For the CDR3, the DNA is TGTGCCAGCAGCTTAGCGACAGGGCCAGAGAACATTCAGTACTTC. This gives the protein CASSLATGPENIQYF.

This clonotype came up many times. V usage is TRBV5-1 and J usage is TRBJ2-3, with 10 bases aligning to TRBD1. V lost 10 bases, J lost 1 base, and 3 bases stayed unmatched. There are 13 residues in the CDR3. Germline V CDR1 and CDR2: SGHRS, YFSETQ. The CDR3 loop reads CASGTGGTDTQYF. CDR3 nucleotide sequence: TGCGCCTCCGGGACAGGGGGCACAGATACGCAGTATTTT.

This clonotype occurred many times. This CDR3 is CSALDRGYGYTF. CDR3 nucleotide sequence: TGCAGCGCCCTGGACAGGGGGTATGGCTACACCTTC. The rearrangement joins TRBV29-1 to TRBJ1-2, with 10 bases fitting TRBD1. In germline, CDR1 is SQVTM, CDR2 ANQGSEA. Trimming removed 7 bases from V and 5 bases from J; junction bases left unmatched: 4. The CDR3 has 12 residues.

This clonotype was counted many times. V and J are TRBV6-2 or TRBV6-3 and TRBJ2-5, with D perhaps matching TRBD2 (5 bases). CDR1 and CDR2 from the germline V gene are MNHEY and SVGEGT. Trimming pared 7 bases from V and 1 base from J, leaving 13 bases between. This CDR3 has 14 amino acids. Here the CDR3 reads CASKEVHTQETQYF. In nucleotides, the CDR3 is TGTGCCAGCAAGGAGGTCCATACCCAAGAGACCCAGTACTTC.

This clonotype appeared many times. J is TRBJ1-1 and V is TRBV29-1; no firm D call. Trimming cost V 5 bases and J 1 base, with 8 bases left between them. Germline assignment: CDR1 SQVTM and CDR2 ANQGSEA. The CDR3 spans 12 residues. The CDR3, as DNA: TGCAGCGTTCGCCAACCGAACACTGAAGCTTTCTTT. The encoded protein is CSVRQPNTEAFF.

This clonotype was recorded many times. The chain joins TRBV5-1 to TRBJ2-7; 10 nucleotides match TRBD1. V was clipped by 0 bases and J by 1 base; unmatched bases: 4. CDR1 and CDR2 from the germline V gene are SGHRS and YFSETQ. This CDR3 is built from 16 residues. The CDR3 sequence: CASSLAGGQGSYEQYF. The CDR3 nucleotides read TGCGCCAGCAGCTTGGCCGGGGGACAGGGGTCCTACGAGCAGTACTTC.

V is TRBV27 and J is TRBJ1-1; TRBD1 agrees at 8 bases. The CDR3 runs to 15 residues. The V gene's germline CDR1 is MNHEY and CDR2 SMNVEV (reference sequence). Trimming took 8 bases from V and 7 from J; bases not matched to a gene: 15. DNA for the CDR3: TGTGCCAGCGGACCCGCAGGGGGCGCAGGAAATGAAGCTTTCTTT. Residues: CASGPAGGAGNEAFF.

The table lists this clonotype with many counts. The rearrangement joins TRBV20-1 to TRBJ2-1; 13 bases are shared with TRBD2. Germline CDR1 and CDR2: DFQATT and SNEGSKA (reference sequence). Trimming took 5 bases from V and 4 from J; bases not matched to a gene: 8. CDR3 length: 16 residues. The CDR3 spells CSAGGRTSGSYNEQFF. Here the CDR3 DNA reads TGCAGTGCTGGCGGCAGGACTAGCGGGAGTTACAATGAGCAGTTCTTC.

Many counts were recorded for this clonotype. CDR3 sequence reads: CASSEWGQEFF. The CDR3 region has the DNA TGCGCCAGCAGTGAATGGGGACAGGAGTTCTTC. The chain joins TRBV10-2 to TRBJ2-1; the match to TRBD1 covers 8 bases. V lost 3 bases to trimming and J lost 14 bases; unmatched junction nucleotides: 3. Germline CDR1 is WSHSY and CDR2 is SAAADI. There are 11 residues in the CDR3.

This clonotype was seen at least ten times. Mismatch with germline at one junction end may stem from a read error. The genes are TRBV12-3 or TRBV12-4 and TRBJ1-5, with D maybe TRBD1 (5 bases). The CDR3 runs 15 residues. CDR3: CASSFTRQGGQPQNF. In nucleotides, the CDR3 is TGTGCCAGCAGTTTCACTCGGCAGGGCGGGCAGCCCCAGAATTTT.

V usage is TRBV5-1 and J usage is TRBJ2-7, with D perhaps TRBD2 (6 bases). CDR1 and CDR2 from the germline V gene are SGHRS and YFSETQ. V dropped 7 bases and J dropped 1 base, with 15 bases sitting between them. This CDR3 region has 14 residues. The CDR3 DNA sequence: TGCGCCAGCGGGGTGGCGGGAATTTCCTACGAGCAGTACTTC. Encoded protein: CASGVAGISYEQYF. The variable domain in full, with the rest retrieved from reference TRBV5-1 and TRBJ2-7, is KAGVTQTPRYLIKTRGQQVTLSCSPISGHRSVSWYQQTPGQGLQFLFEYFSETQRNKGNFPGRFSGRQFSNSRSEMNVSTLELGDSALYLCASGVAGISYEQYFGPGTRLTVT.

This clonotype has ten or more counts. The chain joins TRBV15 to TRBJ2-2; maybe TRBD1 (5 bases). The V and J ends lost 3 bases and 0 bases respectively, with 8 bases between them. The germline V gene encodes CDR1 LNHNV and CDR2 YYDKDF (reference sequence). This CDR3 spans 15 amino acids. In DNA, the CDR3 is TGTGCCACCAGCAGTCCCAGGGCGAACACCGGGGAGCTGTTTTTT. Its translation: CATSSPRANTGELFF.

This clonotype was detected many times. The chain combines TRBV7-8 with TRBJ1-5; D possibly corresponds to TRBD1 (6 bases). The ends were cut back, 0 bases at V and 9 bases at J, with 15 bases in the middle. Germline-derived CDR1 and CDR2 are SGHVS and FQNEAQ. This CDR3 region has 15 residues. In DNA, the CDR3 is TGTGCCAGCAGCTTAGCGTGGGACACGGAGCGGCCCCAGCATTTT. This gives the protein CASSLAWDTERPQHF.

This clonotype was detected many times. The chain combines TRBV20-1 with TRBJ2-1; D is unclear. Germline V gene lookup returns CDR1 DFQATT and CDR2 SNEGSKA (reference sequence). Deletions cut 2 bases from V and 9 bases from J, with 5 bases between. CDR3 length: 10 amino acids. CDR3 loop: CSARSLEQFF. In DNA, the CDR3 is TGCAGTGCTAGAAGCCTTGAGCAGTTCTTC.

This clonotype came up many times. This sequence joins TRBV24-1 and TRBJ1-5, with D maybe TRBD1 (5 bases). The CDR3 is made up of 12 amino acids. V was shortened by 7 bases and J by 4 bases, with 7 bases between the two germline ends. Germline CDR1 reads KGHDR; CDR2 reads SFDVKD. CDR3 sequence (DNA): TGTGCCACCAGCCGACAGAATCAGCCCCAGCATTTT. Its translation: CATSRQNQPQHF.

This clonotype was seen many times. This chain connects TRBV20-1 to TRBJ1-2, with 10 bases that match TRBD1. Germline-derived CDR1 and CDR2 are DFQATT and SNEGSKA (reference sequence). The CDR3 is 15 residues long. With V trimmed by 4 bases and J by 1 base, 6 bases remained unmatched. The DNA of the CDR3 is TGCAGTGCTAAGTACCGGGACAGGGGTAACTATGGCTACACCTTC. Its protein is CSAKYRDRGNYGYTF.

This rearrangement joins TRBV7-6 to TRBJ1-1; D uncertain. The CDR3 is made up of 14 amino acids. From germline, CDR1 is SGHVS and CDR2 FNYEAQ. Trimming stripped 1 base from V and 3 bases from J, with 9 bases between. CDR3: CASSLGAGDTEAFF. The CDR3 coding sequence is TGTGCCAGCAGCTTAGGGGCTGGGGACACTGAAGCTTTCTTT.